The 22 T cell receptor beta chains below were found in one sample sequenced in a study of human T cells and chemical hapten exposure. MiXCR, applied by TCRdb to the RACE reads, yields one record per CDR3 protein. The table has over 35,000 distinct CDR3 sequences, 3.7% seen once. Time point: healthy volunteer bleed at 6 weeks. Blood, whole and unfractionated, served as the source for total RNA extraction. The sequencing input was whole blood. The receptors derive from a human donor in good health. Some clones in this sample may be carry-over from other donors' samples.

Ten or more counts support this clonotype. This CDR3 is CATSDQTPKGDSFNEQFF. The CDR3 coding sequence is TGTGCCACCAGTGATCAAACCCCGAAGGGGGACTCCTTTAATGAGCAGTTCTTC. The chain employs TRBV24-1 and TRBJ2-1; perhaps D is TRBD1 or TRBD2 (6 bases each). Germline loops: CDR1 KGHDR, CDR2 SFDVKD. Trimming shortened V by 3 bases and J by 7 bases, and 24 bases separated the two germline ends. This CDR3 region has 18 residues.

The sample holds many counts of this clonotype. The chain recombines TRBV5-1 with TRBJ1-5, with D maybe TRBD1 (6 bases). The germline V gene has CDR1 SGHRS and CDR2 YFSETQ. There are 14 residues in the CDR3. V was trimmed by 0 bases and J by 5 bases, leaving 9 bases between them. The CDR3 DNA follows: TGCGCCAGCAGCTTGGCACAGGGCGATCAGCCCCAGCATTTT. It codes for CASSLAQGDQPQHF.

This clonotype was seen repeatedly, ten times or more. The chain combines TRBV28 with TRBJ2-1; 8 bases align to TRBD1. V was clipped by 5 bases and J by 8 bases; unmatched bases: 14. The CDR3 has 16 amino acids. The germline V gene has CDR1 MDHEN and CDR2 SYDVKM. Here the CDR3 DNA reads TGTGCCAGCAGTCCTGGTTGGACAGGGCAACAATATGAGCAGTTCTTC. Its protein product is CASSPGWTGQQYEQFF.

There are many counts of this clonotype. The chain is built from TRBV28 and TRBJ1-2; unclear D gene. Germline V gene data show CDR1 as MDHEN and CDR2 as SYDVKM. The V end was cut by 1 base, the J end by 3 bases, with 9 bases between. This CDR3 region has 14 residues. In DNA, the CDR3 is TGTGCCAGCAGTTTATCCCGGTCTTACTATGGCTACACCTTC. It translates to CASSLSRSYYGYTF.

Ten or more counts support this clonotype. V gene TRBV28 combines with J gene TRBJ1-2, with no clear D. Germline assignment: CDR1 MDHEN and CDR2 SYDVKM. There are 12 residues in the CDR3. V was cut by 2 bases and J by 4 bases, with 5 bases left in between. The CDR3: CASSLEFYGYTF. CDR3 nucleotides: TGTGCCAGCAGTTTAGAGTTCTATGGCTACACCTTC.

With regard to this clonotype: A read error is possible here, since a much larger clone lies one base away. The chain links TRBV5-1 to TRBJ2-3, with D hard to call. CDR1 is SGHRS and CDR2 is YFSETQ in the germline V gene. The CDR3 loop spans 15 amino acids. DNA for the CDR3: TGCACCAGCAGCTTCGACCGAGATAGCACAGATACGCAGTATTTT. Protein product: CTSSFDRDSTDTQYF.

In its sample, this clonotype was seen many times. J is TRBJ2-7 and V is TRBV4-1; a weak D match, TRBD2 (6 bases). Germline V gives CDR1 MGHRA, CDR2 YSYEKL. The V gene lost 3 bases and the J gene lost 3 bases, with 12 bases spanning the gap. This CDR3 contains 14 residues. The CDR3 loop reads CASSHPGGFYEQYF. The CDR3 coding sequence is TGCGCCAGCAGCCACCCCGGAGGGTTCTACGAGCAGTACTTC.

This clonotype was counted ten times or more. The V and J genes are TRBV10-2 and TRBJ2-5; D gene uncertain. Germline-derived CDR1 and CDR2 are WSHSY and SAAADI. The CDR3 runs to 13 residues. The germline V and J ends were trimmed by 8 bases and 4 bases, with 14 bases remaining between them. The CDR3 DNA follows: TGCGCCAGCTCAGGACCCCTCCTAGAGACCCAGTACTTC. Protein product: CASSGPLLETQYF.

This clonotype was seen repeatedly, ten times or more. The chain recombines TRBV19 with TRBJ2-2; D not resolved. CDR3 length equals 14 residues. The V end was cut by 4 bases, the J end by 10 bases, with 16 bases between. Germline V gene data show CDR1 as LNHDA and CDR2 as SQIVND (reference sequence). The CDR3 nucleotides read TGTGCCAGTAGTAAAGTGGATTGGCAGGCGGAGCTGTTTTTT. It encodes CASSKVDWQAELFF.

This clonotype was found a few times. The chain has TRBV12-3 or TRBV12-4 and TRBJ2-5; D assignment may be TRBD1 or TRBD2 (6 bases each). The V end was cut by 6 bases, the J end by 7 bases, with 21 bases between. This CDR3 contains 15 residues. CDR3 in DNA: TGTGCCAGCAGCCCAGCGGAGGGGGTCGGTGGGACCCAGTACTTC. Its translation: CASSPAEGVGGTQYF.

The genes are TRBV5-1 and TRBJ2-7; TRBD2 matches at 8 bases. The CDR3 length is 15 residues. J lost 6 bases, V lost 2 bases, and 10 bases had no gene match. The germline CDR1 and CDR2 sequences are SGHRS and YFSETQ. This chain's CDR3 is CASSFPGGRVSEQYF. For the CDR3, the DNA is TGCGCCAGCAGCTTTCCGGGGGGGAGGGTAAGCGAGCAGTACTTC.

This clonotype showed up many times. This sequence joins TRBV24-1 and TRBJ1-2; D is possibly TRBD1 (5 bases). Trimming shortened V by 6 bases and J by 2 bases, and 9 bases separated the two germline ends. CDR1 is KGHDR, CDR2 SFDVKD, per germline. This CDR3 is 13 amino acids long. The CDR3 loop reads CATSWRGNYGYTF. Here the CDR3 DNA reads TGTGCCACCAGTTGGAGGGGAAACTATGGCTACACCTTC.

This clonotype appeared many times. The chain joins TRBV29-1 to TRBJ2-7, with D perhaps TRBD2 (6 bases). With 0 bases removed from V and 12 bases from J, the gap between germline ends came to 18 bases. The CDR3 runs 13 residues. Germline CDR1 is SQVTM and CDR2 is ANQGSEA. The CDR3 sequence: CSVEDPWTRGRYF. In DNA, the CDR3 is TGCAGCGTTGAAGATCCTTGGACGCGGGGCAGGTACTTC.

This clonotype was observed a handful of times. The chain links TRBV7-9 to TRBJ1-5; D remains ambiguous. The CDR3 contains 13 residues. Trimming left V 6 bases short and J 3 bases short, with 9 bases between. Germline V gives CDR1 SEHNR, CDR2 FQNEAQ (reference sequence). The CDR3 DNA reads as TGTGCCAGCAGTATAGGGATCAATCAGCCCCAGCATTTT. Translation: CASSIGINQPQHF.

This clonotype was seen more than once but under ten times. The rearrangement joins TRBV5-1 to TRBJ2-7, with TRBD1 matching 8 bases. Germline V gene data show CDR1 as SGHRS and CDR2 as YFSETQ. J lost 4 bases, V lost 2 bases, and 5 bases had no gene match. The CDR3 sequence is 14 residues long. The CDR3 DNA sequence: TGCGCCAGCAGCTTACAGGGGGAGGTATACGAGCAGTACTTC. Encoded protein: CASSLQGEVYEQYF.

This clonotype turned up a few times. V usage is TRBV27 and J usage is TRBJ1-2; no definite D call. V was cut by 6 bases and J by 2 bases, with 16 bases left in between. Germline V gives CDR1 MNHEY, CDR2 SMNVEV (reference sequence). This CDR3 region has 15 residues. For the CDR3, the DNA is TGTGCCAGCAGGGGTGTGCGGGGAAGGAACTATGGCTACACCTTC. The encoded protein is CASRGVRGRNYGYTF.

Ten or more counts support this clonotype. V and J are TRBV6-1 and TRBJ1-5, with 8 bases that match TRBD1. Germline values: CDR1 MNHNS, CDR2 SASEGT. V shed 4 bases, J shed 7 bases, and the junction held 9 bases outside the gene matches. This CDR3 contains 15 residues. The CDR3 coding sequence is TGTGCCAGCAGTGGTGGACAGGGATTATCGCAGCCCCAGCATTTT. Translated: CASSGGQGLSQPQHF.

This clonotype was found a few times. The chain has TRBV18 and TRBJ2-7; D possibly matches TRBD1 or TRBD2 (5 bases each). Germline CDR1 and CDR2: KGHSH and LQKENI. The CDR3 runs to 15 residues. The V and J ends lost 4 bases and 3 bases respectively, with 16 bases between them. The CDR3 sequence is CASSHRDPGHYEQYF. The CDR3 nucleotides are TGTGCCAGCTCACACCGGGACCCCGGCCACTACGAGCAGTACTTC.

This clonotype was seen at least ten times. The rearrangement uses TRBV7-9 and TRBJ2-1; the D is unclear. Germline CDR1 reads SEHNR; CDR2 reads FQNEAQ (reference sequence). CDR3 length: 13 residues. Trimming shortened V by 4 bases and J by 5 bases, and 9 bases separated the two germline ends. DNA of the CDR3: TGTGCCAGCAGCTCACGCTACAACAATGAGCAGTTCTTC. The encoded protein is CASSSRYNNEQFF.

As regards this clonotype: This may arise from a read error, as a much more abundant clone is one base away. V gene TRBV27 combines with J gene TRBJ1-3; 7 bases line up with TRBD1. This CDR3 comprises 17 residues. Germline lookup yields CDR1 MNHEY and CDR2 SMNVEV (reference sequence). This chain's CDR3 is CASSRIVQGSSGNTMYF. CDR3 bases: TGTGCCAGCAGCCGCATCGTACAGGGGAGCTCTGGAAACACCATGTATTTT.

In its sample, this clonotype was seen a few times. The V and J genes are TRBV10-3 and TRBJ2-7; D gene unclear. The CDR3 extends over 16 amino acids. V lost 0 bases to trimming and J lost 2 bases, with 14 bases between them. The germline CDR1 and CDR2 sequences are ENHRY and SYGVKD. This CDR3 reads CAISESGYLSPYEQYF. DNA of the CDR3: TGTGCCATCAGTGAGTCGGGATACCTCTCCCCCTACGAGCAGTACTTC.

This clonotype was observed at least ten times. The chain has TRBV5-1 and TRBJ2-5; D is unresolved. Germline V gene sequence: CDR1 SGHRS, CDR2 YFSETQ. This CDR3 contains 14 residues. The germline V and J ends were trimmed by 0 bases and 2 bases, with 8 bases remaining between them. The DNA of the CDR3 is TGCGCCAGCAGCTTGGACAGTACACAAGAGACCCAGTACTTC. This encodes CASSLDSTQETQYF.